This T cell receptor (beta chain) is drawn from a study of OX40 agonist ivuxolimab in advanced cancers. Study context: Ivuxolimab doses were 0.01, 0.1, 0.3, 1.5, 3 or 10 mg/kg every 2 weeks.

This clone has just a few counts. Sequenced by immunoSEQ multiplex PCR; TCRdb stores in-frame clones only, minus some. Of some 70,000 clones listed, roughly 90% were seen once; the top ten hold roughly 0.98%. The V and J ends lost 0 bases and 10 bases, in that order; junction bases with no gene match: 17. CDR1 and CDR2 from the germline V gene are LGHNA and YNFKEQ. The CDR3 runs 18 residues. The rearrangement uses TRBV4-2 and TRBJ2-1; the match to TRBD2 covers 8 bases. The source material was CD4+ or CD8+ T cells sorted from blood, sampled in a trial of the OX40 agonist ivuxolimab. The clonotype originates from an adult with an advanced solid tumor such as melanoma, head and neck, liver or kidney cancer. The CDR3 DNA reads as TGTGCCAGCAGCCAAGAGAGAAGGACTAGCCGGGTTAAGGCGGAGCAGTTCTTC. This encodes CASSQERRTSRVKAEQFF.